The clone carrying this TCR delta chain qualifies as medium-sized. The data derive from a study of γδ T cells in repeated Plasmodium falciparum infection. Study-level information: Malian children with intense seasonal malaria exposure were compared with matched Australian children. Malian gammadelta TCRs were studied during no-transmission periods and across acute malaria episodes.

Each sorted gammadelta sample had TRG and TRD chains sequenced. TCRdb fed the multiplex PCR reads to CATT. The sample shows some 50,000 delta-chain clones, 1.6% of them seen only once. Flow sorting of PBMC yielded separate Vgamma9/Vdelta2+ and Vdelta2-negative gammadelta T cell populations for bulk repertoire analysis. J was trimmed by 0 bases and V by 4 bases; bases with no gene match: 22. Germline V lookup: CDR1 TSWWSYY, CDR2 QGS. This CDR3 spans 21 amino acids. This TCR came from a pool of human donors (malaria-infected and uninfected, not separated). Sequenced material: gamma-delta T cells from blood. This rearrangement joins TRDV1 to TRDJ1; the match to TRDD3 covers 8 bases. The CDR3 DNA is TGTGCTCTTGGGGCGTACCTCCTGTCCTACGACCTCTGGGGGAACACCGATAAACTCATCTTT. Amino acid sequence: CALGAYLLSYDLWGNTDKLIF.